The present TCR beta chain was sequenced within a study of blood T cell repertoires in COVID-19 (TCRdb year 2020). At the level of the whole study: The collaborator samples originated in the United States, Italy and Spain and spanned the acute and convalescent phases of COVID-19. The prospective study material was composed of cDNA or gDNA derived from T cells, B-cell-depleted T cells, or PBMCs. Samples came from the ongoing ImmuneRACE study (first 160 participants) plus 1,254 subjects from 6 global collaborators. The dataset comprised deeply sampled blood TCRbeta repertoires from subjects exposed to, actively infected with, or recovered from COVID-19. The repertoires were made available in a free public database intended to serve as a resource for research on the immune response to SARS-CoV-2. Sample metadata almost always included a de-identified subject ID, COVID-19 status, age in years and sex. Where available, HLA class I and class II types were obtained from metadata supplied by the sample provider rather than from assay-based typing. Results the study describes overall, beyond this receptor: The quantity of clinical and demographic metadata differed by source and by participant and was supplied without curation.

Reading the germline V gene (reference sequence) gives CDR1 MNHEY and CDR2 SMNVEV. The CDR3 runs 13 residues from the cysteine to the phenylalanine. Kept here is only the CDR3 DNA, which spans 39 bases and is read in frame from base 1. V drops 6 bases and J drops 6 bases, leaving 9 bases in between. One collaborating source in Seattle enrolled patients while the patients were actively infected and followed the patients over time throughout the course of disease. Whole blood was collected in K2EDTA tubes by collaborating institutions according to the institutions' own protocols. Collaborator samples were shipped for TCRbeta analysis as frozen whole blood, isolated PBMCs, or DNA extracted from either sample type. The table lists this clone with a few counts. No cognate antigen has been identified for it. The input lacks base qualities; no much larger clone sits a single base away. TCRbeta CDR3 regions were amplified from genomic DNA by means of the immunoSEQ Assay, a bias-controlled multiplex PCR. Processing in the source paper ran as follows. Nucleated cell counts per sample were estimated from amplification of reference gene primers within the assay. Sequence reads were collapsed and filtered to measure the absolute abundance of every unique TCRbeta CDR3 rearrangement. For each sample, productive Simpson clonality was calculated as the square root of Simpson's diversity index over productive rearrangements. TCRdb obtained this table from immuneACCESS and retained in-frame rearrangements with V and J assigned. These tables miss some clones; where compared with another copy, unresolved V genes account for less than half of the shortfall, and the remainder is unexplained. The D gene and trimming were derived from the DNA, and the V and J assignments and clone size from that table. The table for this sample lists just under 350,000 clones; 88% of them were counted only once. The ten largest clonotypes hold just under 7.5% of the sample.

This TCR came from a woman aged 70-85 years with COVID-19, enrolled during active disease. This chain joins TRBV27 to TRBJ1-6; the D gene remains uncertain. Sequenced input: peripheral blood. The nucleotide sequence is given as TGTGCCAGCAGGGTGGGAGGTAATTCACCCCTCCACTTT. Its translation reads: CASRVGGNSPLHF.